This note documents a single TCR beta chain sequence. Assignments of participants to cohorts depended upon their own reported clinical history. In the study's own analysis: Amplification from reference gene primers served as the basis for estimated nucleated cell counts. Clones were sequenced by immunoSEQ multiplex PCR, and TCRdb holds only the in-frame ones, with some missing. Clone size and the V and J calls come from that table; the DNA yielded D and trimming. The data hold 150,000 to 200,000 clones, with 85% to 90% observed a single time. The CDR3 loop spans 14 amino acids. The germline gives CDR1 KGHSH, CDR2 LQKENI. V was clipped by 2 bases and J by 2 bases, with 9 bases between them. The sample is drawn from a study of blood T cell repertoires in COVID-19.

The V and J genes are TRBV18 and TRBJ2-5; D gene ambiguous. This sequence originates from a woman aged 50 to 65 who had recovered from COVID-19. The specimen was PBMCs or T cells enriched from blood (not recorded which). DNA for the CDR3: TGTGCCAGCTCACCAAGAACTACACAAGAGACCCAGTACTTC. Translation gives CASSPRTTQETQYF.